A single sample gave rise to the 10 T cell receptor beta chains below, sequenced in a study of blood T cell repertoires in COVID-19. The data were produced by immunoSEQ multiplex PCR, yet TCRdb's version contains in-frame clones alone and is incomplete. The sample comprises a few hundred thousand clones, around 87% of which are singletons, and about 2.3% rests with the top ten. The sample comprised peripheral blood. The receptors were sampled from a man younger than 35 with active or convalescent COVID-19.

The chain links TRBV7-9 to TRBJ2-7; TRBD1 matches at 7 bases. Germline values: CDR1 SEHNR, CDR2 FQNEAQ (reference sequence). CDR3 length: 13 residues. J lost 5 bases, V lost 0 bases, and 1 base had no gene match. In DNA, the CDR3 is TGTGCCAGCAGCTTAGCGGGACAGAACGAGCAGTACTTC. It translates to CASSLAGQNEQYF.

The J gene is TRBJ2-7, the V gene TRBV5-5; D is possibly TRBD1 (6 bases). CDR1 and CDR2 (germline): SGHKS, YYEKEE (reference sequence). V gave up 3 bases and J gave up 0 bases, with 7 bases separating them. The CDR3 has 13 amino acids. The CDR3 loop is CASSYRVSYEQYF. The CDR3 DNA is TGTGCCAGCAGCTACAGGGTCTCCTACGAGCAGTACTTC.

V and J are TRBV6-5 and TRBJ2-2; 11 bases fit TRBD1. The V gene's germline CDR1 is MNHEY and CDR2 SVGAGI. J was trimmed by 4 bases and V by 2 bases; bases with no gene match: 3. The CDR3 runs 16 residues. Here the CDR3 DNA reads TGTGCCAGCAGTTACGTCGGGACAGGGGGCACCGGGGAGCTGTTTTTT. Protein sequence: CASSYVGTGGTGELFF.

This clone was detected only once. V is TRBV20-1 and J is TRBJ2-2; D is uncertain. The CDR3 covers 12 residues. Germline loops: CDR1 DFQATT, CDR2 SNEGSKA (reference sequence). The V end lost 3 bases, the J end lost 3 bases, and 5 bases lay between the germline ends. The CDR3 loop reads CSASRDTGELFF. In DNA, the CDR3 is TGCAGTGCTAGTAGAGACACCGGGGAGCTGTTTTTT.

The V and J genes are TRBV6-6 and TRBJ2-1, with D perhaps matching TRBD2 (6 bases). The CDR3 runs 15 residues. Looked up from germline, CDR1 is MNHNY and CDR2 is SVGAGI (reference sequence). V lost 10 bases, J lost 9 bases, and 25 bases lay in between. CDR3 loop: CAIQDGGKVHGEQFF. The CDR3 nucleotides read TGTGCCATCCAGGACGGGGGTAAGGTCCATGGTGAGCAGTTCTTC.

This clone was detected a few times. The chain uses TRBV9 and TRBJ2-5, with TRBD2 matching 8 bases. Per germline, CDR1 SGDLS and CDR2 YYNGEE. This CDR3 has 15 amino acids. The J segment lost 1 base and the V segment lost 5 bases, leaving 7 bases of the junction unmatched. The CDR3 is CASSIAGYFQETQYF. In DNA, the CDR3 is TGTGCCAGCAGTATAGCGGGATATTTCCAAGAGACCCAGTACTTC.

This chain links TRBV7-9 with TRBJ2-3, with 10 bases that match TRBD2. J lost 4 bases, V lost 0 bases, and 4 bases had no gene match. This CDR3 is 16 amino acids long. Germline-derived CDR1 and CDR2 are SEHNR and FQNEAQ (reference sequence). This CDR3 is CASSLAGLARADTQYF. The CDR3 nucleotides read TGTGCCAGCAGCTTAGCGGGACTAGCGCGTGCAGATACGCAGTATTTT.

V is TRBV5-1 and J is TRBJ1-2; 7 nucleotides align to TRBD1. V lost 4 bases to trimming and J lost 5 bases; unmatched junction nucleotides: 11. CDR1 and CDR2 from the germline V gene are SGHRS and YFSETQ. The CDR3 is 15 amino acids. The CDR3 loop reads CASSRYEQGWYGYTF. The DNA of the CDR3 is TGCGCCAGCAGCCGGTACGAACAGGGGTGGTATGGCTACACCTTC.

V gene TRBV6-6 combines with J gene TRBJ1-2; D may be TRBD1 (6 bases). This CDR3 is 13 amino acids long. The germline V gene has CDR1 MNHNY and CDR2 SVGAGI (reference sequence). V shed 2 bases and J shed 4 bases, with 8 bases lying between them. The CDR3, as DNA: TGTGCCAGCAGTTACCAGGGGCCCTATGGCTACACCTTC. Protein product: CASSYQGPYGYTF.

The chain employs TRBV24-1 and TRBJ2-7, with 9 positions matching TRBD1. Germline assignment: CDR1 KGHDR and CDR2 SFDVKD. V dropped 4 bases and J dropped 5; count of bases not matched to a gene: 8. CDR3 size: 15 residues. CDR3 region: CATSDTYRGLDEQYF. Written as DNA, the CDR3 is TGTGCCACCAGTGACACTTACAGGGGGCTGGACGAGCAGTACTTC.